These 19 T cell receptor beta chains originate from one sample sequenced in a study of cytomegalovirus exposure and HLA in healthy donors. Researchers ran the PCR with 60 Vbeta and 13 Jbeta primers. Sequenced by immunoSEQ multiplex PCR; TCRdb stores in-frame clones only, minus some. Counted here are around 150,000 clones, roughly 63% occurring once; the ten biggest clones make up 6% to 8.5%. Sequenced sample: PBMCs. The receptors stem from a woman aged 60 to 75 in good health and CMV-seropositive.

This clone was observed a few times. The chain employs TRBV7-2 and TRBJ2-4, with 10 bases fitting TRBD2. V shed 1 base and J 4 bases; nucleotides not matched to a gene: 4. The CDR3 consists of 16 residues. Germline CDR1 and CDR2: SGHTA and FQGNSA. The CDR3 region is CASSLEGTSVKNIQYF. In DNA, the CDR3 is TGTGCCAGCAGCTTAGAGGGGACTAGCGTTAAAAACATTCAGTACTTC.

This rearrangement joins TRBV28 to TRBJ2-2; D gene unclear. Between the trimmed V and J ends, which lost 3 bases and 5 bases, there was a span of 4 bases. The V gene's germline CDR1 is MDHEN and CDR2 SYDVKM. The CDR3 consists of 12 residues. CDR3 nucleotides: TGTGCCAGCAGTTTCGGGACCGGGGAGCTGTTTTTT. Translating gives CASSFGTGELFF.

DNA of the CDR3: TGTGCCAGTAGTATAGATGTAGCTCAAGGGGGGAACACTGAAGCTTTCTTT. As protein: CASSIDVAQGGNTEAFF. V usage is TRBV19 and J usage is TRBJ1-1; TRBD1 is a possible D gene (6 bases). The length of the CDR3 is 17 residues. Trimming stripped 0 bases from V and 1 base from J, with 15 bases between. Looked up from germline, CDR1 is LNHDA and CDR2 is SQIVND (reference sequence).

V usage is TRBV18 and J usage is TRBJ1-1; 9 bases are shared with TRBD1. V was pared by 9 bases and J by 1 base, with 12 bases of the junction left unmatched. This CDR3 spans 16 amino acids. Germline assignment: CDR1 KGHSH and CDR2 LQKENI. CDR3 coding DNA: TGTGCCAGTCGGAAAACAGGGGGCGCCAGGAACACTGAAGCTTTCTTT. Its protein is CASRKTGGARNTEAFF.

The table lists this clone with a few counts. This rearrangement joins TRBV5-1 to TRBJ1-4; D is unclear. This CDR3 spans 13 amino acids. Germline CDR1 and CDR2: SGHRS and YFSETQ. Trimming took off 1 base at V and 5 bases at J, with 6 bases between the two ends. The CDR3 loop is CASSLTPNEKLFF. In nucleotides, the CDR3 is TGCGCCAGCAGCTTGACACCAAATGAAAAACTGTTTTTT.

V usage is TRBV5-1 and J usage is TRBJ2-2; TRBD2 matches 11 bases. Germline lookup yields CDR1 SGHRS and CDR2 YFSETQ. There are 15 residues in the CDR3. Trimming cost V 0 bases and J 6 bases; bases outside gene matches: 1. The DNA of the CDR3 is TGCGCCAGCAGCTTGGATAGCGGGGGGGCCGGGGAGCTGTTTTTT. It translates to CASSLDSGGAGELFF.

The CDR3 nucleotides read TGTGCCAGCAGCCAAGATGCCGGTCCCTACGAGCAGTACTTC. This encodes CASSQDAGPYEQYF. V gene TRBV4-2 combines with J gene TRBJ2-7; D unclear. From germline, CDR1 is LGHNA and CDR2 YNFKEQ. The V end lost 0 bases, the J end lost 2 bases, and 8 bases lay between the germline ends. The CDR3 is made up of 14 amino acids.

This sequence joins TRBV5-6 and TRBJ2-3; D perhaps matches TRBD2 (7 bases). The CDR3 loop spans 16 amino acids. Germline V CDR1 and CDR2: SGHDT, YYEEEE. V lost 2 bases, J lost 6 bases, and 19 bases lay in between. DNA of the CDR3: TGTGCCAGCAGCTTAGGGGGAGGGAGGCCCGAGGATACGCAGTATTTT. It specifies CASSLGGGRPEDTQYF.

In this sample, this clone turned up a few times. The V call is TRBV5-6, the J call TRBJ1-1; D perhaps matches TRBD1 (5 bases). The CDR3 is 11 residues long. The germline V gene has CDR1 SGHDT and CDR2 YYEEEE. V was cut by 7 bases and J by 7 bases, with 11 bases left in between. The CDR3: CASGLGLEAFF. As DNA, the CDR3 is TGTGCCAGCGGCCTGGGGCTTGAAGCTTTCTTT.

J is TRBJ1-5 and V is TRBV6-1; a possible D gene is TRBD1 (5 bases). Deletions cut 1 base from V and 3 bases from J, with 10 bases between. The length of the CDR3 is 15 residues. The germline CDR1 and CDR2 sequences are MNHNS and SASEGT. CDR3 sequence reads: CASSEGDSVNQPQHF. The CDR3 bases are TGTGCCAGCAGTGAAGGAGACAGCGTCAATCAGCCCCAGCATTTT.

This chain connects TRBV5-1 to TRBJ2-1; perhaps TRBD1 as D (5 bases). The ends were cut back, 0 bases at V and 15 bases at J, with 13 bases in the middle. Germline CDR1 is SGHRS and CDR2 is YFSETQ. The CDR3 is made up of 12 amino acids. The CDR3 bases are TGCGCCAGCAGCTTGGAGTCCAGGGTACCGTTCTTC. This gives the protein CASSLESRVPFF.

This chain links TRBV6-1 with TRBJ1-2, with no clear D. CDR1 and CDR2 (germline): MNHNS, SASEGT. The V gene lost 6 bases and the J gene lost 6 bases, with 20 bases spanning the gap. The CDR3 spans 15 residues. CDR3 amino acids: CASSALTPPYDGYTF. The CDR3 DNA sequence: TGTGCCAGCAGCGCCTTAACCCCCCCCTACGATGGCTACACCTTC.

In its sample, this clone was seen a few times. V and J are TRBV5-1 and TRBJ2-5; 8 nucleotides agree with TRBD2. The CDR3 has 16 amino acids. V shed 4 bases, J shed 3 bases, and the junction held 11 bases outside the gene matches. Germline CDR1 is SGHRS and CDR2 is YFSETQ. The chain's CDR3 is CASSPGGGAGEETQYF. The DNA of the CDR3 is TGCGCCAGCAGCCCGGGCGGGGGAGCGGGAGAAGAGACCCAGTACTTC.

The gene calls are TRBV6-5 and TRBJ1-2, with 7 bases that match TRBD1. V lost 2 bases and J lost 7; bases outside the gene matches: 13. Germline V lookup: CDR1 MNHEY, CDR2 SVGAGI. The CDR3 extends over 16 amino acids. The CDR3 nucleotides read TGTGCCAGCAGTTACAAACCAGGGGACAGAGAAGCTGGCTACACCTTC. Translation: CASSYKPGDREAGYTF.

CDR3 nucleotide sequence: TGTGCCAGCAGTACGGGACTTCCAACTAATGAAAAACTGTTTTTT. This sequence encodes CASSTGLPTNEKLFF. The gene calls are TRBV28 and TRBJ1-4; D is possibly TRBD1 (5 bases). Germline values: CDR1 MDHEN, CDR2 SYDVKM. With 5 bases removed from V and 0 bases from J, the gap between germline ends came to 10 bases. This CDR3 comprises 15 residues.

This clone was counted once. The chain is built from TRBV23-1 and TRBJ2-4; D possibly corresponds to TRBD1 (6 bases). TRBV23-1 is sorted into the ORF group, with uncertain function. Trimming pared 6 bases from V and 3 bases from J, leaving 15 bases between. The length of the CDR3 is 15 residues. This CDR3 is CASSLDSRDKNIQYF. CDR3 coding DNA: TGCGCCAGCAGCCTGGACAGTAGAGACAAAAACATTCAGTACTTC.

The CDR3 region is CASSELGQSGETQYF. The CDR3 DNA sequence: TGTGCCAGCAGTGAGTTGGGACAGAGTGGGGAGACCCAGTACTTC. V and J are TRBV25-1 and TRBJ2-5, with 7 bases identical to TRBD1. V gave up 3 bases and J gave up 5 bases; unmatched junction bases: 9. Germline CDR1 is MGHDK and CDR2 is SYGVNS. The CDR3 runs 15 residues.

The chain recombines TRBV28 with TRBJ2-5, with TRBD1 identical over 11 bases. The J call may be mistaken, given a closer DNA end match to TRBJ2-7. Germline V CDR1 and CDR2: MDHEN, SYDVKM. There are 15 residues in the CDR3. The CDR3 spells CASSFTGTGGYEQYF. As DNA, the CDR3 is TGTGCCAGCAGTTTTACAGGGACAGGGGGCTACGAGCAGTACTTC.

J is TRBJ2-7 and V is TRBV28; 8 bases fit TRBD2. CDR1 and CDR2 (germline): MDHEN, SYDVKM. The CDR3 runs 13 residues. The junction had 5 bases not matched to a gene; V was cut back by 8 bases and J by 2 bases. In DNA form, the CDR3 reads TGTGCCAGCGCCCGGGGGGGACCCTACGAGCAGTACTTC. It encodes CASARGGPYEQYF.